These 8 T cell receptor beta chains originate from one sample sequenced in a study of hypomethylating agent response in myelodysplastic syndrome. Measured with immunoSEQ multiplex PCR; TCRdb has only the in-frame clones, and not every one. Of some 6,900 clones listed, around 90% are singletons. The sequencing used bone marrow, collected before or after starting hypomethylating agent treatment for myelodysplastic syndrome (not recorded which). These receptors were collected from a human donor with myelodysplastic syndrome.

The chain combines TRBV6-5 with TRBJ2-7; no clear D. The germline V and J ends were trimmed by 7 bases and 2 bases, with 15 bases remaining between them. The CDR3 consists of 14 residues. CDR1 is MNHEY, CDR2 SVGAGI, per germline. CDR3 in amino acids: CASTSVQPPYEQYF. CDR3 nucleotides: TGTGCCAGCACCTCGGTGCAGCCGCCCTACGAGCAGTACTTC.

The chain employs TRBV18 and TRBJ2-1; 10 bases align to TRBD2. CDR1 is KGHSH, CDR2 LQKENI, per germline. The CDR3 contains 16 residues. The V segment lost 2 bases and the J segment 7 bases; nucleotides outside the gene matches: 8. The CDR3, as DNA: TGTGCCAGCTCACCATTAGGAAGCGGGGGGGAGAATGAGCAGTTCTTC. Translating it yields CASSPLGSGGENEQFF.

This rearrangement joins TRBV29-1 to TRBJ2-7; D is unresolved. The V end was cut by 4 bases, the J end by 2 bases, with 12 bases between. The germline V gene encodes CDR1 SQVTM and CDR2 ANQGSEA. The CDR3 extends over 13 amino acids. CDR3 in DNA: TGCAGCGTTGTTCGGGCGAGCACCTACGAGCAGTACTTC. This sequence encodes CSVVRASTYEQYF.

In its sample, this clone was seen a few times. The chain carries TRBV6-5 and TRBJ1-6; no clear D gene. Looked up from germline, CDR1 is MNHEY and CDR2 is SVGAGI. This CDR3 is built from 13 residues. Trimming removed 3 bases at V and 10 bases at J, with 10 bases between. The CDR3 region has the DNA TGTGCCAGCAGTTATTCTGCCGGATCACCCCTCCACTTT. Translation: CASSYSAGSPLHF.

The chain couples TRBV4-3 to TRBJ2-5; D may be TRBD2 (5 bases). Germline CDR1 is LGHNA and CDR2 is YSLEER. The CDR3 runs to 15 residues. Trimming took 2 bases from V and 7 from J, leaving 17 bases between them. DNA for the CDR3: TGCGCCAGCAGCCAACAACTACAAAACCGGGGGACCCAGTACTTC. Residues: CASSQQLQNRGTQYF.

J is TRBJ1-1 and V is TRBV6-1, with TRBD1 identical over 8 bases. CDR1 MNHNS and CDR2 SASEGT come from the germline V gene. This CDR3 region has 14 residues. The V gene end was trimmed by 5 bases and the J gene end by 3 bases; junction bases not matched to a gene: 5. This CDR3 reads CASSSDRADTEAFF. The DNA of the CDR3 is TGTGCCAGCAGTTCGGACAGGGCGGACACTGAAGCTTTCTTT.

The chain carries TRBV5-1 and TRBJ2-3, with TRBD1 identical over 7 bases. The length of the CDR3 is 15 residues. Germline V lookup: CDR1 SGHRS, CDR2 YFSETQ. V was clipped by 0 bases and J by 4 bases; unmatched bases: 5. The CDR3 sequence: CASSLAGTVADTQYF. The CDR3 coding sequence is TGCGCCAGCAGCTTGGCCGGGACAGTGGCAGATACGCAGTATTTT.

This chain uses TRBV6-6 with TRBJ1-2; possibly TRBD1 for D (5 bases). Germline CDR1 and CDR2: MNHNY and SVGAGI (reference sequence). The CDR3 extends over 14 amino acids. V was pared by 2 bases and J by 7 bases, with 14 bases between. CDR3 region: CASSYRGSDSGYTF. CDR3 nucleotides: TGTGCCAGCAGTTACAGGGGAAGTGATAGTGGCTACACCTTC.